Listed below are T cell receptor beta chains from one sample, sequenced in a study of blood T cell repertoires in COVID-19. Some clones are missing from TCRdb's copy, which holds only in-frame ones; the method was immunoSEQ multiplex PCR. The sample holds 85,000 to 120,000 clones, around 92% seen once. The sequenced sample consisted of peripheral blood. The receptors were sampled from a man between 18 and 35 years old with acute or convalescent COVID-19. Both conserved end residues are part of each CDR3. D genes are given only for firm matches. Clone size is not always given. Where it is, it says once, few, many or a class for expanded clones.

CDR3 DNA,CDR3 protein,clone size,J gene,D gene,V gene
TGTGCCAGCAGCTTAGAGGCAGGGAAGGACTATGGCTACACCTTC,CASSLEAGKDYGYTF,once,TRBJ1-2,NA,TRBV7-6
TGCGCCAGCAGCCCTCCCCACGGGACAGGGGAGACTGAAGCTTTCTTT,CASSPPHGTGETEAFF,NA,TRBJ1-1,TRBD1,TRBV4-1
TGTGCCAGCAGCGTAGGGGGGACAGGGGATCAGCCCCAGCATTTT,CASSVGGTGDQPQHF,NA,TRBJ1-5,TRBD1,TRBV9
TGTGCCATCAGTGTCAGTGGGGGGGACACTGAAGCTTTCTTT,CAISVSGGDTEAFF,NA,TRBJ1-1,NA,TRBV10-3
TGCAGTGCCGGTGGTCTAAACACCATATATTTT,CSAGGLNTIYF,NA,TRBJ1-3,NA,TRBV20-1
TGTGCCAGCAGTGAAGCTTACCGGGGTGCGCAGTATTTT,CASSEAYRGAQYF,NA,TRBJ2-3,NA,TRBV2
TGTGCCAGTAGCCCTCCGGGACTAGCGGGACTTGGTTGGTTCTTC,CASSPPGLAGLGWFF,NA,TRBJ2-1,TRBD2,TRBV19
TGTGCTAGTGGTTTGGTCCAGGGGGTAAACACTGAAGCTTTCTTT,CASGLVQGVNTEAFF,once,TRBJ1-1,TRBD1,TRBV12-5
TGTGCCAGCAGCCAAGATTCGGGGGTCGTTCTCGAGGAGCAGTTCTTC,CASSQDSGVVLEEQFF,NA,TRBJ2-1,NA,TRBV3-1/TRBV3-2
TGCGCCAGCAGCCCTTATAATTCACCCCTCCACTTT,CASSPYNSPLHF,NA,TRBJ1-6,NA,TRBV4-1
TGTGCCAGCAGCCCATATTTGACAGGCGGAACTGAAGCTTTCTTT,CASSPYLTGGTEAFF,NA,TRBJ1-1,NA,TRBV9
TGTGCCAGCAGCTTAGACGCAGGGTCTCGTGGGACTGAAGCTTTCTTT,CASSLDAGSRGTEAFF,NA,TRBJ1-1,NA,TRBV11-2
TGTGCCAGCAGCCTAGACGTGGGAGGTAATTCACCCCTCCACTTT,CASSLDVGGNSPLHF,few,TRBJ1-6,NA,TRBV6-5
TGTGCCAGCAGTTTCCCGGACACCTCTGAGGTCACCTTC,CASSFPDTSEVTF,NA,TRBJ1-2,NA,TRBV6-5
TGTGCCAGCACCAACAGCCGGAACACTGAAGCTTTCTTT,CASTNSRNTEAFF,once,TRBJ1-1,NA,TRBV12-3/TRBV12-4
TGTGCCATTGGCTATAGCGGGGGGGTTGAGCAGTTCTTC,CAIGYSGGVEQFF,NA,TRBJ2-1,TRBD2,TRBV10-3
TGCAGTGTTGGGCAGGGGGAAAAACTGTTTTTT,CSVGQGEKLFF,NA,TRBJ1-4,NA,TRBV20-1
TGTGCCAGCAGCACCCCAGACAGGGTGGAAGAGACCCAGTACTTC,CASSTPDRVEETQYF,NA,TRBJ2-5,TRBD1,TRBV9
TGTGCCAGCAGTGACTATTCGGGACAGGGGGAGAACGAGCAGTACTTC,CASSDYSGQGENEQYF,few,TRBJ2-7,TRBD1,TRBV9
TGTGCCAGCAGCGGACAGGGGAGCAACACTGAAGCTTTCTTT,CASSGQGSNTEAFF,NA,TRBJ1-1,TRBD1,TRBV9
TGTGCCAGCAGCGTAGGGGGGGAAACGGTCACTGAAGCTTTCTTT,CASSVGGETVTEAFF,NA,TRBJ1-1,NA,TRBV9
TGTGCCAGCAGTCTGACTAGCGGCTTAACCGGGGAGCTGTTTTTT,CASSLTSGLTGELFF,NA,TRBJ2-2,TRBD2,TRBV7-9
TGTGCCTGGAGTGTGCGTGCAGGGGTGGGCACTGAAGCTTTCTTT,CAWSVRAGVGTEAFF,NA,TRBJ1-1,NA,TRBV30
TGTGCCAGCAGTTGGGATGCGGACAGGGGTGAAACTGAAGCTTTCTTT,CASSWDADRGETEAFF,NA,TRBJ1-1,TRBD1,TRBV27
TGTGCCAGCAGCTCTTACAGGGATGGGGGCGGGGAGCTGTTTTTT,CASSSYRDGGGELFF,few,TRBJ2-2,NA,TRBV5-6
TGTGCCAGCAGCCCCTCCGGGACAGGGGGCGCGGGAGGCTACACCTTC,CASSPSGTGGAGGYTF,NA,TRBJ1-2,TRBD1,TRBV13
TGTGCCTGGAGTGTTCAGGGTGGAAAACTGTTTTTT,CAWSVQGGKLFF,few,TRBJ1-4,NA,TRBV30
TGTGCCAGCTCGGTCCAGGGGACCACTGAAGCTTTCTTT,CASSVQGTTEAFF,NA,TRBJ1-1,NA,TRBV18
TGCGCCAGCAGGCAGGGGCTCAGCAATCAGCCCCAGCATTTT,CASRQGLSNQPQHF,NA,TRBJ1-5,NA,TRBV10-2
TGTGCCAGCAGTTTGGCTGCGAACACTGAAGCTTTCTTT,CASSLAANTEAFF,NA,TRBJ1-1,NA,TRBV28
TGTGCAAGTCGCTTCCGGTTAAACTATGGCTACACCTTC,CASRFRLNYGYTF,NA,TRBJ1-2,NA,TRBV12-2
TGCGCCAGCAGCTTCTCACCGGGACAGGGACATTCACCCCTCCACTTT,CASSFSPGQGHSPLHF,NA,TRBJ1-6,TRBD1,TRBV5-1
TGTGCCAGCAGCTTAGGACAGGGGGGCCGTTATAGCAATCAGCCCCAGCATTTT,CASSLGQGGRYSNQPQHF,once,TRBJ1-5,TRBD1,TRBV7-9
TGTGCCAGCAGCCAAGGAGGGAACACCGGGGAGCTGTTTTTT,CASSQGGNTGELFF,NA,TRBJ2-2,NA,TRBV3-1/TRBV3-2
TGTGCCAGTATCCCCAGGGGAGGGTATAGCAATCAGCCCCAGCATTTT,CASIPRGGYSNQPQHF,NA,TRBJ1-5,NA,TRBV19
TGTGCCAGTACTCAGGGACAGGGGGCCCCTAATGAGCAGTTCTTC,CASTQGQGAPNEQFF,NA,TRBJ2-1,TRBD1,TRBV19
TGTGCCAGCAGCGTAGTACCAGGGGGTGATTATGGCTACACCTTC,CASSVVPGGDYGYTF,once,TRBJ1-2,TRBD1,TRBV9
TGTGCCAGCAGCTTATGGCTCAACACCGGGGAGCTGTTTTTT,CASSLWLNTGELFF,once,TRBJ2-2,NA,TRBV13
TGTGCCTGGAATCTGTCCCCCGCGGATGAAAAACTGTTTTTT,CAWNLSPADEKLFF,NA,TRBJ1-4,NA,TRBV30
TGTGCCAGCAGTGGGAGGCAGGACAGATTAGGGGTGGGAGATACGCAGTATTTT,CASSGRQDRLGVGDTQYF,NA,TRBJ2-3,NA,TRBV6-1
TGTGCCAGCAGCCAAGAACCCTATCGGGGGACCCAGTACTTC,CASSQEPYRGTQYF,NA,TRBJ2-5,NA,TRBV4-2
TGCAGCGTTGTAATTGCGTCCGGGGAGAACACCGGGGAGCTGTTTTTT,CSVVIASGENTGELFF,NA,TRBJ2-2,NA,TRBV29-1